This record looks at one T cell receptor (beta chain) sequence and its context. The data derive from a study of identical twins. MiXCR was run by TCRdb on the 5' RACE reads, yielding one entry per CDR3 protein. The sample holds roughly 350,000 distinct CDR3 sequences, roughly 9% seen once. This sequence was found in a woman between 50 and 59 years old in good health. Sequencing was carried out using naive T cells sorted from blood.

The CDR3 coding sequence is TGCAGTGCTACCGGAGGGACTAGCAGATACAATGAGCAGTTCTTC. Amino acid sequence: CSATGGTSRYNEQFF. This chain joins TRBV20-1 and TRBJ2-1; TRBD2 matches at 9 bases. CDR1 is DFQATT, CDR2 SNEGSKA, per germline (reference sequence). There are 15 residues in the CDR3. The V segment lost 4 bases and the J segment 4 bases; nucleotides outside the gene matches: 8.